This TCR beta chain came from a study of cytomegalovirus exposure and HLA in healthy donors. Study overall: The roughly 670 first-cohort repertoires shared a platform with the approximately 110 validation repertoires, as reported in a later analysis.

As regards this clone: Its antigen is as yet unknown.

Sequenced by immunoSEQ multiplex PCR; TCRdb stores in-frame clones only, minus some. The table lists about 170,000 clones, 86% of them singletons. Findings and caveats of the study: As confirmed in vitro, three CMV-associated chains were specific for CMV antigens. Cytomegalovirus-associated TCR beta chains were listed, numbering roughly 150.

The CDR3 runs 14 residues. V trimming: 7 bases; J trimming: 8 bases; junction bases outside the gene matches: 11. The germline gives CDR1 LNHDA, CDR2 SQIVND (reference sequence). This clonotype was sampled from a woman between 18 and 30 years old in good health and CMV-seronegative. The sample was PBMCs. The chain links TRBV19 to TRBJ2-1; 7 bases match TRBD2. CDR3 amino acids: CASKRRGSGYEQFF. The CDR3 DNA follows: TGTGCCAGTAAGCGGCGCGGGAGTGGCTATGAGCAGTTCTTC.